This T cell receptor beta chain was observed in a study of blood T cell repertoires in COVID-19. Study overall: The origin of the acute and convalescent COVID-19 samples was the United States, Italy and Spain.

The CDR3 totals 15 residues. Trimming pared 5 bases from V and 2 bases from J, leaving 10 bases between. Germline CDR1 is SEHNR and CDR2 is FQNEAQ (reference sequence). The data were produced by immunoSEQ multiplex PCR, yet TCRdb's version contains in-frame clones alone and is incomplete. The table records hundreds of thousands of clones, roughly 89% of them present only once. This clone has only one observation. The chain links TRBV7-9 to TRBJ2-6; D is possibly TRBD1 (6 bases). The source material was peripheral blood. The receptor was isolated from a man aged 60-69 years who had recovered from COVID-19. CDR3 in amino acids: CASSLRTAGANVLTF. Here the CDR3 DNA reads TGTGCCAGCAGCCTACGGACAGCTGGGGCCAACGTCCTGACTTTC. The full variable domain, rest sourced from reference TRBV7-9 and TRBJ2-6, is DTGVSQNPRHKITKRGQNVTFRCDPISEHNRLYWYRQTLGQGPEFLTYFQNEAQLEKSRLLSDRFSAERPKGSFSTLEIQRTEQGDSAMYLCASSLRTAGANVLTFGAGSRLTVL.